The rows below give T cell receptor beta chains drawn from one sample of a study of Tregs in tolerant kidney transplant recipients. The protocol was immunoSEQ multiplex PCR, while the TCRdb copy is restricted to in-frame clones and leaves out a portion. The sample carries under 300,000 clones, 80% to 85% recorded once. Specimen: CD4+ T cells from blood. Source of these receptors: a human donor in good health. CDR3s include the opening cysteine and the closing phenylalanine or tryptophan. Each record gives: V gene, J gene, clone size, D gene, CDR3 DNA, CDR3 protein. The D gene is left open where the match is weak. Where a row states a size, it is once, few, many or the class of an expanded clone; other rows omit it.

>TRBV5-4|TRBJ2-5|NA|NA
TGTGCCAGCAGCCCGTCAATCCTTGGCAGATCCCAAGAGACCCAGTACTTC
CASSPSILGRSQETQYF
>TRBV6-6|TRBJ1-5|few|NA
TGTGCCAGCAGTTACTCAGACCAGCCCCAGCATTTT
CASSYSDQPQHF
>TRBV11-3|TRBJ2-5|once|NA
TGTGCCAGCAGCTTAGGAGGGTGGCAAGAGACCCAGTACTTC
CASSLGGWQETQYF
>TRBV11-2|TRBJ1-6|NA|NA
TGTGCCAGCAGCCTAGTGGAGGGGATTAATTCACCCCTCCACTTT
CASSLVEGINSPLHF
>TRBV2|TRBJ1-1|once|NA
TGTGCCAGCAGTGAACCGCAGCGGGGCCAAAAAGCTTTCTTT
CASSEPQRGQKAFF
>TRBV5-1|TRBJ2-3|NA|NA
TGCGCCAGCAGCATAACCACAGATACGCAGTATTTT
CASSITTDTQYF
>TRBV19|TRBJ1-6|NA|NA
TGTGCCAGTAGTATTGGCTTGGGAGATTCACCCCTCCACTTT
CASSIGLGDSPLHF
>TRBV21-1|TRBJ2-5|NA|NA
TGTGCCAGCAGCAAAGGAGCGGGGGGGCCGGAGACCCAGTACTTC
CASSKGAGGPETQYF
>TRBV4-2|TRBJ2-7|NA|NA
TGTGCCAGCAGCCAAGATGGGATAGCGCGAGGAGGGCAGTACTTC
CASSQDGIARGGQYF
>TRBV5-1|TRBJ2-3|NA|TRBD2
TGCGCCAGCAGCCCGCTCGGGGGGGCCACGACAGATACGCAGTATTTT
CASSPLGGATTDTQYF
>TRBV11-2|TRBJ1-5|NA|NA
TGTGCCAGCAGCTTGCGAAGGGGCAATCAGCCCCAGCATTTT
CASSLRRGNQPQHF
>TRBV18|TRBJ2-7|NA|NA
TGTGCCAGCTCACCAGGGCCCGGGGGCTACGAGCAGTACTTC
CASSPGPGGYEQYF
>TRBV7-2|TRBJ2-3|once|TRBD2
TGTGCCAGCAGCTCCTCGGGGGGAACAGATACGCAGTATTTT
CASSSSGGTDTQYF
>TRBV6-5|TRBJ1-4|NA|TRBD1
TGTGCCAGCAGCCGGACAGGGTTACCTAATGAAAAACTGTTTTTT
CASSRTGLPNEKLFF
>TRBV15|TRBJ2-7|NA|NA
TGTGCCACCAGCAGAGCCCTAGACGCTACACGCCCCTACGAGCAGTACTTC
CATSRALDATRPYEQYF
>TRBV7-8|TRBJ2-3|NA|TRBD2
TGTGCCAGCAGCTTAGCTAGAAGCGGGGGATACACAGATACGCAGTATTTT
CASSLARSGGYTDTQYF
>TRBV19|TRBJ1-2|NA|NA
TGTGCCAGTAGTACCAGGGATCCTTATGGCTACACCTTC
CASSTRDPYGYTF
>TRBV6-6|TRBJ1-5|NA|TRBD1
TGTGCCAGCAGTAGACAGGGGGGTAGCAATCAGCCCCAGCATTTT
CASSRQGGSNQPQHF
>TRBV9|TRBJ1-1|NA|NA
TGTGCCAGCAGCGCCGGACAGCCCCCCACTATGGGCACTGAAGCTTTCTTT
CASSAGQPPTMGTEAFF
>TRBV6-5|TRBJ2-7|NA|NA
TGTGCCAGCGGGCGAACGGGAGTAGGCGAGCAGTACTTC
CASGRTGVGEQYF
>TRBV29-1|TRBJ1-2|NA|TRBD1
TGCAGCGTTGGGGGGCAGGGGGCGGTTGGCTACACCTTC
CSVGGQGAVGYTF
>TRBV13|TRBJ1-1|NA|TRBD1
TGTGCCAGCAGCATTGGGACAGTAATTTTGGACACTGAAGCTTTCTTT
CASSIGTVILDTEAFF
>TRBV5-1|TRBJ1-1|NA|TRBD1
TGCGCCAGCAGCTTGTTTACAGGGGGCGATGAAGCTTTCTTT
CASSLFTGGDEAFF
>TRBV19|TRBJ1-2|once|NA
TGTGCCAGTAGTAGGGGCAAGTATGGCTACACCTTC
CASSRGKYGYTF
>TRBV5-4|TRBJ2-3|NA|NA
TGTGCCAGCAGCTTGCGTGCAGTGGGTAGTACAGATACGCAGTATTTT
CASSLRAVGSTDTQYF
>TRBV6-1|TRBJ1-6|NA|NA
TGTGCCAGCAGTGAGCAGGGCGGCAATTCACCCCTCCACTTT
CASSEQGGNSPLHF
>TRBV19|TRBJ2-5|NA|NA
TGTGCCAGTAGCACCCAGGGAGGTTTCAGCCAAGAGACCCAGTACTTC
CASSTQGGFSQETQYF
>TRBV7-2|TRBJ1-5|NA|TRBD1
TGTGCCAGCAGCTCCCCGGGACAGGGGGCTCGACAGCCCCAGCATTTT
CASSSPGQGARQPQHF
>TRBV5-1|TRBJ1-4|few|NA
TGCGCCAGCAGCATCGGGGGAGGGGATGAAAAACTGTTTTTT
CASSIGGGDEKLFF